This T cell receptor (beta chain) was recorded in a study of T-cell reconstitution after alpha-beta-depleted transplantation in children. The CDR3 runs 16 residues. The V segment lost 1 base and the J segment 4 bases; nucleotides outside the gene matches: 5. Germline V gene lookup returns CDR1 SGHAT and CDR2 FQDESV (reference sequence). This sample's TCRbeta library carried unique molecular identifier barcodes. MiXCR was run by TCRdb on the PCR reads, yielding one entry per CDR3 protein. This sample has roughly 90,000 distinct CDR3 sequences, with 9% to 15% found just once. This clonotype appeared a single time.

The sample here was PBMCs from the stem cell graft donor, taken from the stem cell graft. The chain has TRBV11-1 and TRBJ2-2; 8 bases match TRBD1. The receptor's source is a human donor who donated a stem cell graft to a child with inherited bone marrow failure. CDR3 DNA sequence: TGTGCCAGCAGCTTAGACACAGGGGGAGGCACCGGGGAGCTGTTTTTT. Its translation: CASSLDTGGGTGELFF.